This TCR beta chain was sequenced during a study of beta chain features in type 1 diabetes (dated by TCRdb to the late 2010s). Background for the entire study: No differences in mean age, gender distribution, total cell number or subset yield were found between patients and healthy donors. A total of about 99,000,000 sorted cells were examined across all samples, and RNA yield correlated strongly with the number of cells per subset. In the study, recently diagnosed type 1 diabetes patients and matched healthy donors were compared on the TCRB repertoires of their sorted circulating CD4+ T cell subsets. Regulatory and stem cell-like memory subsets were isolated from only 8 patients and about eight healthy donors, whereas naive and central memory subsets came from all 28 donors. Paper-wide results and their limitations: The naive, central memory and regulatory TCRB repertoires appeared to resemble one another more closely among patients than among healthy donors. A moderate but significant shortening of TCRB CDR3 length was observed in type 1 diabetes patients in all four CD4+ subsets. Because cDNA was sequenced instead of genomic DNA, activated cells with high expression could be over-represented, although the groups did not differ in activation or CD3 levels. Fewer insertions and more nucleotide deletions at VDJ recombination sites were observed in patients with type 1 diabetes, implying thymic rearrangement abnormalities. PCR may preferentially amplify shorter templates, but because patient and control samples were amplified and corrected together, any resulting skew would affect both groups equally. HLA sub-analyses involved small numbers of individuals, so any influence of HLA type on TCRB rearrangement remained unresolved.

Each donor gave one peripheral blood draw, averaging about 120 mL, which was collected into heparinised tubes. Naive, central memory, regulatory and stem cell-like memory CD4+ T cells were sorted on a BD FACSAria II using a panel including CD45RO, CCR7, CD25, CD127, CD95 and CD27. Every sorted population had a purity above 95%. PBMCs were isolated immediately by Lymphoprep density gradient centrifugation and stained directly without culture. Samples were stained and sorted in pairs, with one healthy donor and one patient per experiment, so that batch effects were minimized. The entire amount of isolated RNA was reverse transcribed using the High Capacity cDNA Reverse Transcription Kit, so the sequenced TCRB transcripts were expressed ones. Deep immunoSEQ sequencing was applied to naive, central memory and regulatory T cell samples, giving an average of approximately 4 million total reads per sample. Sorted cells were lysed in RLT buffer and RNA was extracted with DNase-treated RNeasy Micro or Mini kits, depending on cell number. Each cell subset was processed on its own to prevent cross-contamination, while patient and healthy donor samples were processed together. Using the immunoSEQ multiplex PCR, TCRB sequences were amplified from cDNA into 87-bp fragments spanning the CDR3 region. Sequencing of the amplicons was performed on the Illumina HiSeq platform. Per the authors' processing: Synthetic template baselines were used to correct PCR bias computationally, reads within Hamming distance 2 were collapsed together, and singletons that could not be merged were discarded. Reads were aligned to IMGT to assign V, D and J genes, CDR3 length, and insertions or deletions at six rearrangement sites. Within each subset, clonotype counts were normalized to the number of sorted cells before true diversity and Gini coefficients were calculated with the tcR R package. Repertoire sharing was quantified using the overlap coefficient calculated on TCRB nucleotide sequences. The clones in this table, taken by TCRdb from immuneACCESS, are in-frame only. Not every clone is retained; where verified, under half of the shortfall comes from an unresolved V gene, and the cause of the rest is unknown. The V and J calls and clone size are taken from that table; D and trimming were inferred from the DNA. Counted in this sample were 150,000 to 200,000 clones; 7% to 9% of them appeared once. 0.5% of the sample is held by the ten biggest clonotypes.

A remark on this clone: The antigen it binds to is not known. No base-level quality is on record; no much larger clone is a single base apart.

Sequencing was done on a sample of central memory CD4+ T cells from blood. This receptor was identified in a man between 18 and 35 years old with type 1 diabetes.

The DNA reads TGTGCCAGCAGTTACGGGGGTAGGTCCCTCAATGAGCAGTTCTTC. It codes for CASSYGGRSLNEQFF. The chain joins TRBV27 to TRBJ2-1, with TRBD2 as a weak D call on 6 bases. The CDR3 covers 15 residues, taking in both the cysteine and the phenylalanine. Kept here is only the CDR3 DNA, which spans 45 bases and is read in frame from base 1. The CDR1 and CDR2 encoded by the germline V gene (reference sequence) are MNHEY and SMNVEV. V drops 4 bases and J drops 6 bases, leaving 16 bases in between.